Included here is one T cell receptor beta chain sequence, with context. What antigen it recognizes has not been identified. No much larger clone exists at a distance of one base, and base qualities are not known. Libraries were constructed by RT-PCR. TCRdb shows the sequencer as Illumina HiSeq 2500. The raw public reads went through TCRdb reprocessing: fastp at Q25, MiXCR clone calling, in-frame beta chains kept. Rows matching on CDR3 protein sequence are summarized as one entry with the most common DNA and genes. The sample table lists over 650,000 distinct CDR3 sequences, approximately 17% of them with a count of one. Approximately 10% of the sample is held by the ten biggest clonotypes. The data stem from a study of response to subunit inactivated influenza vaccine listed by TCRdb under 2018. Background on the whole study: To follow how T cells responded to a trivalent subunit inactivated influenza vaccine, the researchers relied on deep quantitative profiling of the T cell receptor repertoire. Broader findings and caveats from the paper: According to the authors, only a limited number of new T cells may be recruited by each seasonal influenza vaccination.

V is pared back by 0 bases and J by 0 bases, with 6 bases lying between the germline termini. Looking up the germline V gene (reference sequence) yields CDR1 LNHNV and CDR2 YYDKDF. The CDR3 holds 16 amino acids from the cysteine to the phenylalanine. Of all the DNA, just the CDR3 is kept, 48 bases in frame from base 1. The sequence was collected from a man aged 50-59 years who received an inactivated influenza vaccine. Donor details come from another sample of the same person, matched by shared clones. Sequencing used PBMCs from blood, obtained about 5 days after vaccination. The rearrangement joined TRBV15 to TRBJ1-6; no D segment can be confidently identified. The CDR3 reads as follows: CATSREGSSYNSPLHF. The DNA sequence is given as TGTGCCACCAGCAGAGAAGGAAGCTCCTATAATTCACCCCTCCACTTT. Beyond the CDR3, the reference TRBV15 and TRBJ1-6 genes provide the residues; the full variable domain reads: DAMVIQNPRYQVTQFGKPVTLSCSQTLNHNVMYWYQQKSSQAPKLLFHYYDKDFNNEADTPDNFQSRRPNTSFCFLDIRSPGLGDTAMYLCATSREGSSYNSPLHFGNGTRLTVT.